Given below is one TCR beta chain in context. Per germline, CDR1 SGHRS and CDR2 YFSETQ. Unmatched junction bases numbered 6, after V lost 2 bases and J lost 5 bases. This CDR3 comprises 15 residues. This sample is part of a study of blood T cell repertoires in COVID-19. TCRdb keeps only in-frame clones here, not all; method: immunoSEQ multiplex PCR. The sample has 100,000 to 150,000 clones; less than 90% are singletons. The source material was peripheral blood. The receptor's source is a man at least 80 years old with active or convalescent COVID-19. The chain combines TRBV5-1 with TRBJ2-5; 10 nucleotides match TRBD2. The CDR3 sequence: CASSFQRGGEETQYF. The CDR3, as DNA: TGCGCCAGCAGCTTTCAGCGGGGGGGTGAGGAGACCCAGTACTTC.